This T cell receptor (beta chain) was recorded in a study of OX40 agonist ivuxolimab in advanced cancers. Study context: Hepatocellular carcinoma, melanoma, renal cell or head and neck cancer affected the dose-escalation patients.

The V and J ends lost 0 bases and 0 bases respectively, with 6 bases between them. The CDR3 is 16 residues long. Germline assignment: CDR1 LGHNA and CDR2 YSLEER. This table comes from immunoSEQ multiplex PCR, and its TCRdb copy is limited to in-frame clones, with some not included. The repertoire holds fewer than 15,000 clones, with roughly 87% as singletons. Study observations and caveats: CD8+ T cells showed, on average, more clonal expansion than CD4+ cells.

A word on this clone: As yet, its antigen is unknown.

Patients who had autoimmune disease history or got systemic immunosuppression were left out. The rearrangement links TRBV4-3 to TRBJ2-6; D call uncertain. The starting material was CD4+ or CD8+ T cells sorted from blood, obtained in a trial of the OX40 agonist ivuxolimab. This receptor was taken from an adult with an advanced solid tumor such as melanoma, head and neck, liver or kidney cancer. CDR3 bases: TGCGCCAGCAGCCAAGATGTCAGCTCTGGGGCCAACGTCCTGACTTTC. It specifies CASSQDVSSGANVLTF.